These 6 T cell receptor beta chains came from one sample sequenced in a study of blood T cell repertoires in COVID-19. Assay used: immunoSEQ multiplex PCR; TCRdb lists only in-frame clones, some missing. The sample contains some 100,000 clones, around four fifths of which appear only once. Material for sequencing was peripheral blood. These receptors were collected from a woman aged 65 to 85 with acute or convalescent COVID-19.

Written as DNA, the CDR3 is TGTGCCAGCAGTACACAGCTTAGCAATCAGCCCCAGCATTTT. This gives the protein CASSTQLSNQPQHF. J is TRBJ1-5 and V is TRBV6-5; D unresolved. Germline lookup yields CDR1 MNHEY and CDR2 SVGAGI. CDR3 length: 14 amino acids. Between the trimmed V and J ends, which lost 5 bases and 0 bases, there was a span of 8 bases.

Comments on this clone: Germline is not matched at one junction end, which may reflect a read error. The J gene is TRBJ2-7, the V gene TRBV6-5, with 9 bases lining up with TRBD1. Looked up from germline, CDR1 is MNHEY and CDR2 is SVGAGI. The CDR3 spans 13 residues. The CDR3 loop is CASSSSGTGTWNF. The CDR3 DNA follows: TGTGCCAGCAGTTCCTCCGGGACAGGGACATGGAACTTC.

The chain couples TRBV6-5 to TRBJ1-1; D remains unclear. V lost 4 bases and J lost 6, with 15 bases in between. In germline, CDR1 is MNHEY, CDR2 SVGAGI. The CDR3 loop spans 14 amino acids. CDR3 nucleotide sequence: TGTGCCAGCAGTTCCCTCGTGGGCAAAGCTGAAGCTTTCTTT. Translation gives CASSSLVGKAEAFF.

This clone has just one count. The chain uses TRBV5-5 and TRBJ2-1, with 10 nucleotides matching TRBD2. Germline CDR1 SGHKS, CDR2 YYEKEE (reference sequence). J lost 2 bases, V lost 5 bases, and 4 bases had no gene match. The CDR3 length is 15 residues. In DNA, the CDR3 is TGTGCCAGCAGTCCGACTAGCGGGCCCTACAATGAGCAGTTCTTC. Translating gives CASSPTSGPYNEQFF.

The rearrangement joins TRBV4-3 to TRBJ2-2; D is uncertain. This CDR3 contains 14 residues. Trimming took off 3 bases at V and 5 bases at J, with 10 bases between the two ends. Germline V gene data show CDR1 as LGHNA and CDR2 as YSLEER. The CDR3 nucleotides read TGCGCCAGCAGCCATACGACGACAACCGGGGAGCTGTTTTTT. Encoded protein: CASSHTTTTGELFF.

The chain combines TRBV6-6 with TRBJ2-5, with 13 bases aligning to TRBD2. V was pared by 8 bases and J by 4 bases, with 10 bases of the junction left unmatched. This CDR3 comprises 16 residues. Germline V CDR1 and CDR2: MNHNY, SVGAGI (reference sequence). The CDR3 sequence: CASFGTRLAGGETQYF. The CDR3 bases are TGTGCCAGCTTTGGGACTCGACTAGCGGGGGGAGAGACCCAGTACTTC.